This section outlines one T cell receptor beta chain sequence together with its context. The protocol was immunoSEQ multiplex PCR, while the TCRdb copy is restricted to in-frame clones and leaves out a portion. Among 2 million to 2.5 million clones listed, about 92% were seen once. The data originate from a study of shared clonotypes between healthy human individuals. The V gene lost 6 bases and the J gene lost 8 bases, with 12 bases spanning the gap. This CDR3 contains 12 residues. The germline gives CDR1 SNHLY, CDR2 FYNNEI. The sequence came from a man younger than 35 in good health. Some clones in this sample may be carry-over from other donors' samples. Sequenced sample: naive CD4+ T cells from PBMCs. Stated subset: CD45RA+ positively selected. V usage is TRBV2 and J usage is TRBJ2-3; the D is unclear. The CDR3 spells CASRPTAGTQYF. The CDR3 DNA reads TGTGCCAGCAGGCCGACGGCAGGTACGCAGTATTTT.